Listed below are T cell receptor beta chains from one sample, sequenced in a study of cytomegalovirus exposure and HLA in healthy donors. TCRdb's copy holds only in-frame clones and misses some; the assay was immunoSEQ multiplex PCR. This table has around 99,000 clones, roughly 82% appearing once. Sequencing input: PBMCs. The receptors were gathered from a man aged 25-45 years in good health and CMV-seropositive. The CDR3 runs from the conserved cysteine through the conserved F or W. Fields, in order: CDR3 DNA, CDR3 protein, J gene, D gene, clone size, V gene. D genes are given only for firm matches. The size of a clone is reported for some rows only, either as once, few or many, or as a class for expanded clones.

TGTGCCAGCAGCCCTAGGGGGGGGAGGAACACTGAAGCTTTCTTT | CASSPRGGRNTEAFF | TRBJ1-1 | . | . | TRBV7-9
TGTGCCAGCACTAAGGAGCGGGGGGCCTACAATGAGCAGTTCTTC | CASTKERGAYNEQFF | TRBJ2-1 | TRBD2 | . | TRBV27
TGTGCCAGCAGTTTATTGTGGAAGGGGGGCTACACCTTC | CASSLLWKGGYTF | TRBJ1-2 | . | . | TRBV27
TGTGCCAGCAGCATGGACAGGGCGGTTGGCGAGCAGTACTTC | CASSMDRAVGEQYF | TRBJ2-7 | TRBD1 | . | TRBV2
TGTGCCTGGAGTGTATATTATGGCTACACCTTC | CAWSVYYGYTF | TRBJ1-2 | . | once | TRBV30
TGTGCCAGCTCTCCGGGACAGGGAATCTATGGCTACACCTTC | CASSPGQGIYGYTF | TRBJ1-2 | TRBD1 | . | TRBV18
TGTGCCAGCAGCTTAAACTTACAGGGGGTAAATGAAAAACTGTTTTTT | CASSLNLQGVNEKLFF | TRBJ1-4 | TRBD1 | . | TRBV7-2
TGCGCCAGCAGCCCACAGGGTCCGAACACCGGGGAGCTGTTTTTT | CASSPQGPNTGELFF | TRBJ2-2 | . | few | TRBV5-1
TGTGCCAGCAGTTTCCGTCGCGGGCCAACCGGGGAGCTGTTTTTT | CASSFRRGPTGELFF | TRBJ2-2 | . | . | TRBV7-6
TGTGCCAGTAACAACAGGGTCGGGGAATACATGAAGGAAGCTTTCTTT | CASNNRVGEYMKEAFF | TRBJ1-1 | . | . | TRBV19
TGTGCCAGTAGCCGACTTGGGAGAGTCCAAGAGACCCAGTACTTC | CASSRLGRVQETQYF | TRBJ2-5 | . | . | TRBV19
TGTGCCAGCAGCGTCGGACTAGCTTATAGCACAGATACGCAGTATTTT | CASSVGLAYSTDTQYF | TRBJ2-3 | TRBD2 | . | TRBV9
TGTGCCAGCAGCCTCAATTTGGGGCGAGGCTACACCTTC | CASSLNLGRGYTF | TRBJ1-2 | . | . | TRBV5-8
TGTGCCAGCAGTTGGGGACAGGGGGCCTACGAGCAGTACTTC | CASSWGQGAYEQYF | TRBJ2-7 | TRBD1 | . | TRBV6-6
TGTGCCAGCAGCTTTGGGGGGAATGAAAAACTGTTTTTT | CASSFGGNEKLFF | TRBJ1-4 | . | . | TRBV7-9
TGTGCCAGTAGTATAGAAAGCCCGCGTTATGGCTACACCTTC | CASSIESPRYGYTF | TRBJ1-2 | . | . | TRBV19
TGTGCCAGCAGCTTTCAGCGGGGGGGTGGGGAGACCCAGTACTTC | CASSFQRGGGETQYF | TRBJ2-5 | TRBD2 | . | TRBV5-4
TGTGCCAGCAGTGAATCATTGTGGAGTGACGGCTACACCTTC | CASSESLWSDGYTF | TRBJ1-2 | . | . | TRBV25-1
TGTGCCAGCAGTTTGAGATCCAACTATGGCTACACCTTC | CASSLRSNYGYTF | TRBJ1-2 | . | . | TRBV27
TGTGCCAGTAGGAGCAGGTACGAGCAGTACTTC | CASRSRYEQYF | TRBJ2-7 | . | . | TRBV19
TGTGCCAGCAGTCAGGGGGTAGGGAATCAGCCCCAGCATTTT | CASSQGVGNQPQHF | TRBJ1-5 | TRBD1 | . | TRBV2
TGTGCCAGCAGCGTAGCGGGGTACACCGGGGAGCTGTTTTTT | CASSVAGYTGELFF | TRBJ2-2 | TRBD2 | . | TRBV2
TGTGCCAGCAGTGATGAGGGACTAGTTTCTGAGACCCAGTACTTC | CASSDEGLVSETQYF | TRBJ2-5 | TRBD2 | . | TRBV6-1
TGTGCCAGCAACAGCGGGGCGGCATCGTCCCAGTACTTC | CASNSGAASSQYF | TRBJ2-5 | TRBD2 | . | TRBV6-1
TGTGCCAGCAGTACCAGGGAGAACACTGAAGCTTTCTTT | CASSTRENTEAFF | TRBJ1-1 | . | . | TRBV2
TGTGCCAGCAGCTCCCCCTATTACAGGACAGTCGGAAAACTGTTTTTT | CASSSPYYRTVGKLFF | TRBJ1-4 | . | . | TRBV7-2
TGTGCCAGCAGTGACTCGAACGGGGTTCGTGGCTACACCTTC | CASSDSNGVRGYTF | TRBJ1-2 | . | . | TRBV6-4
TGTGCCAGCAGCGTCCACTCTGGGGCCAACGTCCTGACTTTC | CASSVHSGANVLTF | TRBJ2-6 | . | few | TRBV9
TGTGCCAGCAGCTTCCTAGCGGGGGGCACCGGGGAGCTGTTTTTT | CASSFLAGGTGELFF | TRBJ2-2 | TRBD2 | . | TRBV11-2
TGTGCCAGCAGTTTCACAGGTTTGAGAGGCTACACCTTC | CASSFTGLRGYTF | TRBJ1-2 | . | few | TRBV27
TGTGCCAGCAGTAGCAGGGGCACCGGGGAGCTGTTTTTT | CASSSRGTGELFF | TRBJ2-2 | . | . | TRBV2
TGTGCCAGCAGCACTGGACTAGCGGGGGGGCATGAGACCCAGTACTTC | CASSTGLAGGHETQYF | TRBJ2-5 | TRBD2 | . | TRBV5-4
TGTGCCACCAGCGGGGGGACAGGGGGCCGTCAGCCCCAGCATTTT | CATSGGTGGRQPQHF | TRBJ1-5 | TRBD1 | . | TRBV15
TGTGCCAGCAGCCTAGCGGGGGCCCTCGGAACGCAGTATTTT | CASSLAGALGTQYF | TRBJ2-3 | TRBD2 | . | TRBV5-4
TGTGCCAGCAGGCAGACAGGGGGCACCTACGAGCAGTACTTC | CASRQTGGTYEQYF | TRBJ2-7 | TRBD1 | . | TRBV11-3
TGTGCCAGCAGTCTAGACAGAACCACCGGGGAGCTGTTTTTT | CASSLDRTTGELFF | TRBJ2-2 | . | few | TRBV4-2
TGTGCCAGCAGCTTGGCGGGGGGGAGCAATCAGCCCCAGCATTTT | CASSLAGGSNQPQHF | TRBJ1-5 | . | . | TRBV5-8
TGCGCCAGCAGCTTCTCGGGACAGTATAATTCACCCCTCCACTTT | CASSFSGQYNSPLHF | TRBJ1-6 | TRBD1 | . | TRBV5-1
TGTGCCAACTCACCACCGAGCTCCTACGAGCAGTACTTC | CANSPPSSYEQYF | TRBJ2-7 | . | . | TRBV18
TGTGCCAGCAGGACAGGAAACTATGGCTACACCTTC | CASRTGNYGYTF | TRBJ1-2 | . | . | TRBV7-9
TGTGCCATCAGCTCAGAACTAGCGGGTCCCCTCAAAGGGGAGCAGTACTTC | CAISSELAGPLKGEQYF | TRBJ2-7 | TRBD2 | . | TRBV10-3
TGTTCCAGCAGCTTCGGAGCGGGGAAAGAGACCCAGTACTTC | CSSSFGAGKETQYF | TRBJ2-5 | TRBD2 | . | TRBV7-9
TGTGCCAGCAGCTTACGCCACGGTGGAGGGATGAACACTGAAGCTTTCTTT | CASSLRHGGGMNTEAFF | TRBJ1-1 | . | few | TRBV7-8
TGTGCCAGCAGCTTTGAGCGGGGGGGGTACAATGAGCAGTTCTTC | CASSFERGGYNEQFF | TRBJ2-1 | TRBD2 | . | TRBV5-4
TGTGCCTGGACCTTGGACAGGGGGCATGGCTACACCTTC | CAWTLDRGHGYTF | TRBJ1-2 | TRBD1 | . | TRBV30
TGTGCCAGCAGCGAACAGGGGGCGGGCAATCAGCCCCAGCATTTT | CASSEQGAGNQPQHF | TRBJ1-5 | TRBD1 | . | TRBV7-3
TGTGCCAGCGCGGGACAGGGGAACTCCTACGAGCAGTACTTC | CASAGQGNSYEQYF | TRBJ2-7 | TRBD1 | . | TRBV2
TGTGCCAGCTCACCCCAGGGTTTACCGCCCGATACGCAGTATTTT | CASSPQGLPPDTQYF | TRBJ2-3 | . | . | TRBV2
TGTGCCATCAGACAAGGACAGCCCAGGGATGAGCAGTACTTC | CAIRQGQPRDEQYF | TRBJ2-7 | . | . | TRBV10-3
TGTGCCAGCAGCGTAGATCGGACTACCTTCAATGAGCAGTTCTTC | CASSVDRTTFNEQFF | TRBJ2-1 | . | . | TRBV9
TGTGCCAGCAGTCGACAGGGTAATCAGCCCCAGCATTTT | CASSRQGNQPQHF | TRBJ1-5 | TRBD1 | . | TRBV6-5
TGTGCCAGCAGTTTATCTGAGCAGGGGCTATATGGCTACACCTTC | CASSLSEQGLYGYTF | TRBJ1-2 | . | . | TRBV27